This TCR beta chain was profiled in a study of T cells in Graves' hyperthyroidism and ophthalmopathy. Ophthalmopathy patients had moderate-to-severe active disease, CAS ≥3, NOSPECS ≥4, and disease duration under 3 months. Clinical symptoms, serum thyroxine, TRAb, thyroid ultrasound and orbital computed tomography established diagnosis. This clonotype was counted ten times or more. As yet, its antigen is unknown. RNA transcripts were the template for amplifying TCR beta CDR3 regions. The TCR CDR3 first-round RT-PCR relied on the HTBI primer set. TCRdb called the multiplex PCR reads again in MiXCR, with one record for every CDR3 protein. The data show some 360,000 distinct CDR3 sequences, around 18% seen once. Broader study findings: Among clonotypes expanded in thyroid above 0.001, most were also found in blood.

Input material: blood. This TCR was sampled from a woman in her forties with Graves' ophthalmopathy.

Here the CDR3 DNA reads TGTGCCAGCTGGTTAAACTCTGGAAACACCATATATTTT. Translating it yields CASWLNSGNTIYF. The chain is built from TRBV12-3 or TRBV12-4 and TRBJ1-3; D is uncertain. This CDR3 region has 13 residues. Trimming shortened V by 8 bases and J by 0 bases, and 8 bases separated the two germline ends.